This TCR beta chain originates from a study of cytomegalovirus exposure and HLA in healthy donors. Remarks on this clone: Its antigen is as yet unknown.

Both 60 Vbeta primers and 13 Jbeta primers went into the PCR. The protocol was immunoSEQ multiplex PCR, while the TCRdb copy is restricted to in-frame clones and leaves out a portion. The data hold 95,000 to 100,000 clones, with 76% observed a single time. This CDR3 has 13 amino acids. After removal of 4 bases from V and 3 bases from J, the junction contained 3 bases not matched to a gene. Per the germline V gene, CDR1 is SGHRS and CDR2 is YFSETQ. Donors were ostensibly healthy at sampling, although undocumented immune exposures were probable. Study-level points and caveats: Presence/absence analyses supposed approximately even sequencing depth among donors. The study found most TCR sequences rare, yet found some public TCRs in many donors. In vitro data verified three CMV-associated chains as specific for CMV antigens.

This chain links TRBV5-1 with TRBJ1-1, with TRBD1 matching over 7 bases. The sequenced material came from PBMCs. The receptor comes from a middle-aged man in good health and CMV-seronegative. CDR3 nucleotide sequence: TGCGCCAGCAGCAGGGACAGTTACACTGAAGCTTTCTTT. Translated, it gives CASSRDSYTEAFF.